A selection of T cell receptor beta chains follows, all from one sample in a study of metastatic and nonmetastatic thyroid tumors. TCRdb re-analyzed the PCR reads through MiXCR. This table has more than 15,000 clones, about 30% appearing once. Sequenced material: blood. The receptors originated from a female donor with papillary thyroid cancer or a benign thyroid nodule (not recorded which). Some clones in this sample may be carry-over from other donors' samples. Each CDR3 is given with its conserved first and last residue.

cdr3_length j_call v_call cdr3_aa
14 TRBJ2-3 TRBV6-1 CASSFGSFTDTQYF
15 TRBJ2-3 TRBV6-4 CASSDSGGVVDTQYF
15 TRBJ2-7 TRBV7-9 CASSQLRQGALGQYF
16 TRBJ2-1 TRBV20-1 CSARDTGTGDYNEQFF
15 TRBJ1-2 TRBV6-5 CASSYSLGNLAGYTF
14 TRBJ1-1 TRBV6-1 CASSLSNFNTEAFF
17 TRBJ2-7 TRBV15 CATSRHEHSRHTYEQYF
16 TRBJ2-1 TRBV9 CASTTSGRVVYNEQFF
15 TRBJ2-5 TRBV30 CAWTSFGTGSETQYF
13 TRBJ1-1 TRBV6-2/TRBV6-3 CASRVNRNTEAFF
15 TRBJ2-7 TRBV5-1 CASSSVQGKSYEQYF
14 TRBJ2-7 TRBV12-3/TRBV12-4 CASSLNPNSYEQYF
16 TRBJ2-2 TRBV19 CASIPIEGLGTGELFF
17 TRBJ1-1 TRBV6-2/TRBV6-3 CASSYPKTGGFATEAFF
15 TRBJ2-3 TRBV9 CASSARSGSDDTQYF
14 TRBJ2-3 TRBV19 CASKEQGGRDTQYF
15 TRBJ2-5 TRBV4-2 CASSPTKAGKETQYF
17 TRBJ2-5 TRBV28 CASSPGTETGLQETQYF
11 TRBJ1-2 TRBV24-1 CATSDYRFYTF
16 TRBJ1-6 TRBV6-1 CASSALDIRRNSPLHF
14 TRBJ1-1 TRBV15 CATKEGRANTEAFF
15 TRBJ2-7 TRBV5-1 CASSLENRGVNEQYF
17 TRBJ2-5 TRBV20-1 CSARDRRAGTAQETQYF
14 TRBJ1-2 TRBV5-4 CASTTPRDFYGYTF
14 TRBJ2-7 TRBV28 CASSLVGQSTSPYF
16 TRBJ2-5 TRBV12-3/TRBV12-4 CASSLAGTSGIITQYF
15 TRBJ2-6 TRBV28 CASQTGFAGANVLTF
15 TRBJ2-7 TRBV20-1 CSARAPPDRSYEQYF
16 TRBJ1-1 TRBV27 CASTPFSGRLNTEAFF
17 TRBJ2-3 TRBV13 CASWESSGADSTDTQYF
15 TRBJ1-6 TRBV15 CATSRDGAERSPLHF
16 TRBJ1-2 TRBV11-2 CASSLVSWGDFYGYTF
12 TRBJ1-1 TRBV20-1 CVWGVSATEAFF
14 TRBJ1-2 TRBV6-1 CASSALRQNDVHTF
13 TRBJ2-2 TRBV7-3 CASSFQGAGELFF
12 TRBJ2-7 TRBV18 CASSPLGGEQYF
13 TRBJ2-1 TRBV11-3 CASSLDPTSEQFF
14 TRBJ1-2 TRBV7-9 CASSLDGGARGYTF
15 TRBJ1-3 TRBV4-3 CASSPSGQGGVTIYF
13 TRBJ2-7 TRBV5-6 CASSPPGVFEQYF
15 TRBJ2-1 TRBV9 CASSAQGNSYNEQFF
15 TRBJ2-7 TRBV6-5 CASSWGTSAIYEQYF